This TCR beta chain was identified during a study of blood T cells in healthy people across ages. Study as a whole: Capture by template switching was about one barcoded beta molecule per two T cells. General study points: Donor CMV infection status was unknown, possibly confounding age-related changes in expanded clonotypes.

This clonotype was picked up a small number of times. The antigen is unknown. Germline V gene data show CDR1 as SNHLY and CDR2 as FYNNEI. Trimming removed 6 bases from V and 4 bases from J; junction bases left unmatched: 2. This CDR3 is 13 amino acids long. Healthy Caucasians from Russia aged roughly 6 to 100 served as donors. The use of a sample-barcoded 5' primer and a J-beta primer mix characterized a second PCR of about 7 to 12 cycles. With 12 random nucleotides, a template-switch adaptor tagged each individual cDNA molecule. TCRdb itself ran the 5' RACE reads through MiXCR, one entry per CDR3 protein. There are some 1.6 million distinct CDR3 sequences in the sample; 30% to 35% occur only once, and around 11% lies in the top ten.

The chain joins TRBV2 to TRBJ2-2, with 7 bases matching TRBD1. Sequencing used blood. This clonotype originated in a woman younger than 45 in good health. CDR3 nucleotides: TGTGCCAGCAGGGGACAGATCACCGGGGAGCTGTTTTTT. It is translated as CASRGQITGELFF.